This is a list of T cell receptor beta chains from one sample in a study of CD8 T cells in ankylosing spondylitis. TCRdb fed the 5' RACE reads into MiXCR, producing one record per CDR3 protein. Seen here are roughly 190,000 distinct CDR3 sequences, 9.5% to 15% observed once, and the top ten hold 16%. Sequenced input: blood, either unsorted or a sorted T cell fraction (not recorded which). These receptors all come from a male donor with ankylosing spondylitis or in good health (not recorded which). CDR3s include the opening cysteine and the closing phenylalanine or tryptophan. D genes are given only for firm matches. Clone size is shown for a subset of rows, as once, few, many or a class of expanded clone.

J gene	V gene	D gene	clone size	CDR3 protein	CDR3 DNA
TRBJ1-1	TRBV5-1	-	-	CASKWGKGDTEAFF	TGCGCCAGCAAATGGGGAAAGGGGGACACTGAAGCTTTCTTT
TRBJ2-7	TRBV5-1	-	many	CASSFGGPYEQYF	TGCGCCAGCAGCTTTGGAGGTCCCTACGAGCAGTACTTC
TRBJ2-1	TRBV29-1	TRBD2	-	CSARESGGISYNEQFF	TGCAGCGCCCGAGAGAGCGGGGGGATCTCCTACAATGAGCAGTTCTTC
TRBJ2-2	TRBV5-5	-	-	CASSPPPGTGELFF	TGTGCCAGCAGCCCCCCCCCGGGCACCGGGGAGCTGTTTTTT
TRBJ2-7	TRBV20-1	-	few	CSARDGTQNYEQYF	TGCAGTGCTAGAGACGGGACTCAAAACTACGAGCAGTACTTC
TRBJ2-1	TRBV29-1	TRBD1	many	CSVDGQGLYEQFF	TGCAGCGTTGATGGACAGGGGCTGTATGAGCAGTTCTTC
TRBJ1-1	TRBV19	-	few	CASSITGQMNTEAFF	TGTGCCAGTAGTATAACAGGACAGATGAACACTGAAGCTTTCTTT
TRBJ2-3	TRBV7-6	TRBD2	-	CASSFRSIAGAPPDTQYF	TGTGCCAGCAGCTTTAGGAGTATAGCGGGAGCCCCGCCAGATACGCAGTATTTT
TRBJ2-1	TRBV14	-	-	CASSQDSGPDNEQFF	TGTGCCAGCAGCCAAGATTCGGGACCAGACAATGAGCAGTTCTTC
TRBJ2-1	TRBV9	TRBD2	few	CASSLIRGGVNEQFF	TGTGCCAGCAGCCTTATCCGCGGGGGGGTCAATGAGCAGTTCTTC
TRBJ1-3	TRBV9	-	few	CASSEGVGNTIYF	TGTGCCAGCAGCGAGGGGGTCGGAAACACCATATATTTT
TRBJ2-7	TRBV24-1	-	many	CATSANLGDEQYF	TGTGCCACCAGCGCTAACCTCGGCGACGAGCAGTACTTC
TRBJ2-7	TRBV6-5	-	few	CASSSPSLGNEQYF	TGTGCCAGCAGTTCCCCCAGCCTCGGGAACGAGCAGTACTTC
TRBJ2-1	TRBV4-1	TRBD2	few	CASKKSGGARSYNEQFF	TGCGCCAGCAAAAAAAGCGGGGGGGCCCGCTCCTACAATGAGCAGTTCTTC
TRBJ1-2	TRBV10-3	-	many	CAIREGRKGTF	TGTGCCATCAGAGAAGGTAGAAAAGGGACCTTC
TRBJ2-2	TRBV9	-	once	CASSGGGELFF	TGTGCCAGCAGCGGGGGCGGGGAGCTGTTTTTT
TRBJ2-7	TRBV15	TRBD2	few	CATSIQVGGDYEQYF	TGTGCCACCAGCATCCAGGTGGGGGGGGACTACGAGCAGTACTTC
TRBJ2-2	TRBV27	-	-	CASRVFNTGELFF	TGTGCCAGCCGGGTCTTCAACACCGGGGAGCTGTTTTTT
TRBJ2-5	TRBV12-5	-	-	CASGPPRGIETQYF	TGTGCTAGTGGTCCTCCTCGGGGTATCGAGACCCAGTACTTC
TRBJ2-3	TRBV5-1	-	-	CASSLWSQGTDTQYF	TGCGCCAGCAGCTTGTGGTCCCAGGGTACGGATACGCAGTATTTT
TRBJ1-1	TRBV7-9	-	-	CASSLLGQNTEAFF	TGTGCCAGCAGCTTATTGGGACAGAACACTGAAGCTTTCTTT
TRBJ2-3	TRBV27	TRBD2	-	CASSLTLTSGLTDTQYF	TGTGCCAGCAGTTTAACCTTGACTAGCGGACTCACAGATACGCAGTATTTT
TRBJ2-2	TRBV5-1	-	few	CASSLVPAGNTGELFF	TGCGCCAGCAGCTTGGTTCCTGCTGGAAACACCGGGGAGCTGTTTTTT
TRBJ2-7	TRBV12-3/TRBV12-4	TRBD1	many	CASSLGTGGKQYF	TGTGCCAGCAGTCTAGGGACAGGGGGGAAGCAGTACTTC
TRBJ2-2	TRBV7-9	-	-	CASSLGRGPANTGVLFF	TGTGCCAGCAGCTTAGGTAGGGGACCGGCGAACACCGGGGTGCTGTTTTTT
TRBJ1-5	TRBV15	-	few	CATSTGHQPQHF	TGTGCCACCAGCACAGGGCATCAGCCCCAGCATTTT
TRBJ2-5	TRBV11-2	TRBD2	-	CASSKGLAGEHETQYF	TGTGCCAGCAGCAAGGGACTAGCGGGAGAACATGAGACCCAGTACTTC
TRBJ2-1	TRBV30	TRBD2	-	CAWSGLAGYNEQFF	TGTGCCTGGTCAGGACTAGCGGGTTACAATGAGCAGTTCTTC
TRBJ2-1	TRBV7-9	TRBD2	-	CASSHLAAYNEQFF	TGTGCCAGCAGCCACCTAGCGGCCTACAATGAGCAGTTCTTC
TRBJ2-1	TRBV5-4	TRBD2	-	CASSSDRGLADNEQFF	TGTGCCAGCAGCTCCGACCGGGGACTAGCGGATAATGAGCAGTTCTTC
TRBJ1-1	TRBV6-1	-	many	CASSEGYLMNTEAFF	TGTGCCAGCAGTGAAGGTTATCTTATGAACACTGAAGCTTTCTTT
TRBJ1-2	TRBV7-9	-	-	CASSRTSAYGYTF	TGTGCCAGCAGCCGAACATCTGCCTATGGCTACACCTTC
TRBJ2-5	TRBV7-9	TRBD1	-	CASSSRDRAPETQYF	TGTGCCAGCAGCTCCCGGGACAGGGCTCCGGAGACCCAGTACTTC
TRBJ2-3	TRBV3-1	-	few	CASSQEGQSEDTQYF	TGTGCCAGCAGCCAAGAGGGCCAGTCGGAAGATACGCAGTATTTT
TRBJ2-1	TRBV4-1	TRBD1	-	CASSQNRGRGYEQFF	TGCGCCAGCAGCCAAAACAGGGGGCGCGGCTATGAGCAGTTCTTC
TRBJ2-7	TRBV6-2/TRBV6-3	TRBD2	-	CASSYPIVGSGGLDEQYF	TGTGCCAGCAGTTACCCCATCGTGGGTAGCGGGGGTTTGGACGAGCAGTACTTC
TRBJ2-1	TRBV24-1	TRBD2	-	CATSDLAGEQFF	TGTGCCACCAGTGATTTAGCGGGGGAGCAGTTCTTC
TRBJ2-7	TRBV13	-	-	CASSEGAWEQYF	TGTGCCAGCAGTGAAGGCGCGTGGGAGCAGTACTTC
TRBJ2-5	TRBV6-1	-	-	CASRSLDGVGETQYF	TGTGCCAGCAGATCCCTGGACGGGGTAGGGGAGACCCAGTACTTC
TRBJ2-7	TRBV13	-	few	CASSVGRYEQYF	TGTGCCAGCAGCGTAGGGCGCTACGAGCAGTACTTC
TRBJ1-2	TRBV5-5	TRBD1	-	CASSLEQGIPYGYTF	TGTGCCAGCAGCTTGGAACAGGGGATACCGTATGGCTACACCTTC
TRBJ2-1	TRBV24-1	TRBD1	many	CATSQGGQGLWGEQFF	TGTGCCACCAGTCAAGGGGGACAGGGTCTTTGGGGTGAGCAGTTCTTC
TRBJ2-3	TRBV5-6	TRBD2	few	CASSSGGSEYTQYF	TGTGCCAGCAGCTCGGGGGGAAGCGAATATACGCAGTATTTT
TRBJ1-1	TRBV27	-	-	CASSLFAGVTEAFF	TGTGCCAGCAGTTTATTCGCAGGGGTGACTGAAGCTTTCTTT
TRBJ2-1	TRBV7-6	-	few	CASSFLNNEQFF	TGTGCCAGCAGCTTTTTAAACAATGAGCAGTTCTTC
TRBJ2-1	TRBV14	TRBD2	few	CASSQVTGGTYNEQFF	TGTGCCAGCAGCCAAGTGACGGGAGGGACGTACAATGAGCAGTTCTTC
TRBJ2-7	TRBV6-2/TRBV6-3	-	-	CASSYSPGEDYEQYF	TGTGCCAGCAGTTACTCGCCAGGGGAAGACTACGAGCAGTACTTC
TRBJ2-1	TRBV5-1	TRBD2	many	CASSLELADEQFF	TGCGCCAGCAGCTTGGAACTAGCGGATGAGCAGTTCTTC
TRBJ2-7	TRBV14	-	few	CASSQSGIWDEQYF	TGTGCCAGCAGCCAGTCCGGGATCTGGGACGAGCAGTACTTC
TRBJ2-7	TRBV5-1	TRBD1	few	CASSAGQGQDEQYF	TGCGCCAGCAGCGCTGGACAGGGGCAGGACGAGCAGTACTTC